These T cell receptor beta chains were read from a single sample in a study of PD-1 blockade in classical Hodgkin lymphoma. Here immunoSEQ multiplex PCR was the method, and the copy in TCRdb shows in-frame clones only, minus some. Counted here are tens of thousands of clones, roughly 88% occurring once; the ten biggest clones make up approximately 4.9%. Material for sequencing was peripheral blood mononuclear cells (PBMCs). The source of these receptors is a human donor with classical Hodgkin lymphoma. Each CDR3 is given with its conserved first and last residue. D genes are given only for firm matches. Clone size, where shown, is once, few, many, or a class for clones that have expanded.

CASGVNTEAFF	TGTGCCAGCGGAGTGAACACTGAAGCTTTCTTT	NA	NA	TRBJ1-1	TRBV11-2
CAPPVGQSNQPQHF	TGTGCCCCGCCCGTAGGGCAAAGCAATCAGCCCCAGCATTTT	NA	NA	TRBJ1-5	TRBV7-7
CASSFADREGYTF	TGTGCCAGCAGTTTCGCGGACAGGGAAGGCTACACCTTC	NA	TRBD1	TRBJ1-2	TRBV28
CASSEFLDTGELFF	TGTGCCAGCAGTGAGTTTCTAGACACCGGGGAGCTGTTTTTT	NA	NA	TRBJ2-2	TRBV2
CASSTVSGVNTEAFF	TGTGCCAGTAGTACGGTCTCAGGGGTGAACACTGAAGCTTTCTTT	NA	NA	TRBJ1-1	TRBV19
CSAGTSGYNEQFF	TGCAGCGCCGGGACTAGCGGCTACAATGAGCAGTTCTTC	NA	TRBD2	TRBJ2-1	TRBV29-1
CASSASGSETQYF	TGTGCCAGCAGTGCTAGCGGCTCGGAGACCCAGTACTTC	NA	TRBD2	TRBJ2-5	TRBV6-4
CASSPGTGSYNEQFF	TGTGCCAGCAGTCCCGGGACAGGGTCCTACAATGAGCAGTTCTTC	NA	TRBD1	TRBJ2-1	TRBV2
CASGQETQYF	TGTGCCAGTGGCCAAGAGACCCAGTACTTC	NA	NA	TRBJ2-5	TRBV19
CASSQERTATDTQYF	TGTGCCAGCAGCCAAGAGAGGACTGCCACAGATACGCAGTATTTT	NA	NA	TRBJ2-3	TRBV4-2
CASSPRTGERGYGYTF	TGTGCCAGCAGCCCCCGGACAGGTGAACGGGGCTATGGCTACACCTTC	NA	TRBD1	TRBJ1-2	TRBV5-5
CASSVVIGEGDAGELFF	TGTGCCAGCAGCGTAGTGATCGGGGAGGGAGATGCCGGGGAGCTGTTTTTT	NA	TRBD2	TRBJ2-2	TRBV9
CASSLGTVGGSVSTIYF	TGCGCCAGCAGCCTAGGGACAGTCGGGGGGTCGGTGAGCACCATATATTTT	NA	TRBD1	TRBJ1-3	TRBV5-1
CASNWVKTSGRVSSTDTQYF	TGTGCCAGCAATTGGGTAAAGACTAGCGGGAGAGTTTCTAGCACAGATACGCAGTATTTT	NA	TRBD2	TRBJ2-3	TRBV28
CASSLADGANYGYTF	TGCGCCAGCAGCTTGGCCGACGGCGCTAACTATGGCTACACCTTC	once	NA	TRBJ1-2	TRBV5-1
CASSLGTADGYTF	TGTGCCAGCAGCCTAGGGACAGCGGATGGCTACACCTTC	NA	TRBD1	TRBJ1-2	TRBV6-1
CASVPDRAWTEAFF	TGTGCCAGCGTACCCGACAGGGCCTGGACTGAAGCTTTCTTT	few	TRBD1	TRBJ1-1	TRBV7-8
CASSLSGQINQPQHF	TGTGCCAGCAGTTTATCGGGACAGATAAATCAGCCCCAGCATTTT	few	TRBD1	TRBJ1-5	TRBV27
CASSLAHNEQFF	TGCGCCAGCAGCTTGGCCCACAATGAGCAGTTCTTC	NA	NA	TRBJ2-1	TRBV5-1
CASSGTVSGNTIYF	TGTGCCAGCAGTGGGACAGTCTCTGGAAACACCATATATTTT	NA	TRBD1	TRBJ1-3	TRBV6-5
CASSQARRGYNEQFF	TGTGCCAGCAGCCAAGCCCGACGTGGTTACAATGAGCAGTTCTTC	NA	NA	TRBJ2-1	TRBV14
CAISPAGLDYNEQFF	TGTGCCATCAGTCCGGCGGGACTAGACTACAATGAGCAGTTCTTC	NA	TRBD2	TRBJ2-1	TRBV10-3
CASSSSGGRGDTQYF	TGTGCCAGCAGCTCGAGCGGGGGACGAGGAGATACGCAGTATTTT	NA	TRBD2	TRBJ2-3	TRBV11-2
CASSPYAGAVYEQYF	TGTGCCAGCAGCCCTTATGCGGGAGCTGTGTACGAGCAGTACTTC	NA	TRBD2	TRBJ2-7	TRBV6-5
CASSHGLLGANEQFF	TGTGCCAGCAGCCATGGACTACTAGGGGCCAATGAGCAGTTCTTC	NA	NA	TRBJ2-1	TRBV5-8
CASSQDPGGFYGYTF	TGCGCCAGCAGCCAAGATCCTGGGGGCTTTTATGGCTACACCTTC	NA	NA	TRBJ1-2	TRBV4-1
CASSPRQGGDYGYTF	TGTGCCAGCTCACCTAGACAGGGAGGCGACTATGGCTACACCTTC	NA	TRBD1	TRBJ1-2	TRBV18
CASSPRGSDYGYTF	TGTGCCAGCAGCCCTCGGGGTTCTGACTATGGCTACACCTTC	NA	NA	TRBJ1-2	TRBV2
CASSLGMNTEAFF	TGTGCCAGCAGCTTGGGAATGAACACTGAAGCTTTCTTT	NA	NA	TRBJ1-1	TRBV5-8
CASSRTSGTGTDTQYF	TGCGCCAGCAGCCGGACTAGCGGGACCGGCACAGATACGCAGTATTTT	NA	TRBD2	TRBJ2-3	TRBV5-1
CASSVGRLAGLQGNNEQFF	TGTGCCAGCAGCGTGGGAAGACTAGCGGGTCTTCAGGGGAACAATGAGCAGTTCTTC	NA	TRBD2	TRBJ2-1	TRBV9
CASSPDNTYEQYF	TGTGCCAGCTCACCGGACAATACCTACGAGCAGTACTTC	NA	NA	TRBJ2-7	TRBV18
CASSQEGRGRNTIYF	TGCGCCAGCAGCCAAGAAGGGAGGGGACGAAACACCATATATTTT	NA	NA	TRBJ1-3	TRBV4-1